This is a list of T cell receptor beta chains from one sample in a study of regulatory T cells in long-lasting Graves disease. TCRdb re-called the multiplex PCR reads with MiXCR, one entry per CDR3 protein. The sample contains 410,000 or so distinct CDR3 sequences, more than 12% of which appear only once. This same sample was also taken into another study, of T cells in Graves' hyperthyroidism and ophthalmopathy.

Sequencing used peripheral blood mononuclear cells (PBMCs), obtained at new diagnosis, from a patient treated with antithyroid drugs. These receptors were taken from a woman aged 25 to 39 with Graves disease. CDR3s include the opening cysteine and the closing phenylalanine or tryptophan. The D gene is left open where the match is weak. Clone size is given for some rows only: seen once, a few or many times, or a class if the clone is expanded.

CDR3aa: CATVTGASYEQYF; CDR3nt: TGTGCCACCGTGACCGGGGCTTCCTACGAGCAGTACTTC; d_gene: NA; j_gene: TRBJ2-7; abundance: NA; v_gene: TRBV2
CDR3aa: CATSDRTGGNYNEQFF; CDR3nt: TGTGCCACCAGTGACCGGACGGGAGGGAACTACAATGAGCAGTTCTTC; d_gene: TRBD2; j_gene: TRBJ2-1; abundance: NA; v_gene: TRBV24-1
CDR3aa: CASSGEGSADTQYF; CDR3nt: TGTGCCAGCAGTGGGGAGGGATCTGCAGATACGCAGTATTTT; d_gene: TRBD2; j_gene: TRBJ2-3; abundance: NA; v_gene: TRBV6-4
CDR3aa: CAWRQGGSNQPQHF; CDR3nt: TGTGCCTGGAGACAGGGAGGTAGCAATCAGCCCCAGCATTTT; d_gene: NA; j_gene: TRBJ1-5; abundance: many; v_gene: TRBV30
CDR3aa: CASSETVNYGYTF; CDR3nt: TGTGCCAGCAGTGAAACAGTTAACTATGGCTACACCTTC; d_gene: NA; j_gene: TRBJ1-2; abundance: many; v_gene: TRBV6-1
CDR3aa: CASSQLAGSDEQYF; CDR3nt: TGTGCCAGCAGCCAACTAGCGGGATCAGACGAGCAGTACTTC; d_gene: TRBD2; j_gene: TRBJ2-7; abundance: many; v_gene: TRBV27
CDR3aa: CASSLAVHLNTEAFF; CDR3nt: TGCGCCAGCAGCTTGGCCGTTCACTTGAACACTGAAGCTTTCTTT; d_gene: NA; j_gene: TRBJ1-1; abundance: few; v_gene: TRBV5-1
CDR3aa: CASNRENSNQPQHF; CDR3nt: TGTGCCAGCAACCGGGAGAATAGCAATCAGCCCCAGCATTTT; d_gene: NA; j_gene: TRBJ1-5; abundance: many; v_gene: TRBV2
CDR3aa: CASSQSALYGYTF; CDR3nt: TGTGCCAGCAGTCAATCGGCCCTTTATGGCTACACCTTC; d_gene: NA; j_gene: TRBJ1-2; abundance: NA; v_gene: TRBV6-1
CDR3aa: CASSFRGRDEKLFF; CDR3nt: TGCGCCAGCAGCTTCAGGGGGCGGGATGAAAAACTGTTTTTT; d_gene: TRBD1; j_gene: TRBJ1-4; abundance: many; v_gene: TRBV5-1
CDR3aa: CASSTTGATEAFF; CDR3nt: TGTGCCAGCAGCACCACCGGGGCAACTGAAGCTTTCTTT; d_gene: NA; j_gene: TRBJ1-1; abundance: many; v_gene: TRBV11-3
CDR3aa: CASRGMAGHFYNEQFF; CDR3nt: TGTGCCAGCAGGGGGATGGCAGGCCACTTCTACAATGAGCAGTTCTTC; d_gene: NA; j_gene: TRBJ2-1; abundance: many; v_gene: TRBV12-3/TRBV12-4
CDR3aa: CASSSGLAGGPYPDTQYF; CDR3nt: TGCGCCAGCAGCTCGGGACTAGCGGGAGGACCTTACCCAGATACGCAGTATTTT; d_gene: TRBD2; j_gene: TRBJ2-3; abundance: many; v_gene: TRBV5-1
CDR3aa: CASSAPGGTYNEQFF; CDR3nt: TGTGCCAGCAGTGCCCCAGGGGGGACTTACAATGAGCAGTTCTTC; d_gene: NA; j_gene: TRBJ2-1; abundance: many; v_gene: TRBV12-3/TRBV12-4
CDR3aa: CASRLETTKWDEQFF; CDR3nt: TGTGCCAGCAGGCTCGAGACAACTAAGTGGGATGAGCAGTTCTTC; d_gene: NA; j_gene: TRBJ2-1; abundance: many; v_gene: TRBV6-2/TRBV6-3
CDR3aa: CASSATGTLYGYTF; CDR3nt: TGTGCCAGCAGCGCCACCGGGACCCTCTATGGCTACACCTTC; d_gene: NA; j_gene: TRBJ1-2; abundance: few; v_gene: TRBV14
CDR3aa: CASSYTRVTNYEQYF; CDR3nt: TGTGCCAGCAGTTACACGCGGGTGACTAACTACGAGCAGTACTTC; d_gene: NA; j_gene: TRBJ2-7; abundance: many; v_gene: TRBV6-2/TRBV6-3
CDR3aa: CASSSLGEQFF; CDR3nt: TGTGCCAGCAGCTCCCTAGGCGAGCAGTTCTTC; d_gene: NA; j_gene: TRBJ2-1; abundance: few; v_gene: TRBV13
CDR3aa: CAILWASGSHEQYF; CDR3nt: TGTGCCATCTTATGGGCTAGCGGGAGCCACGAGCAGTACTTC; d_gene: TRBD2; j_gene: TRBJ2-7; abundance: many; v_gene: TRBV6-1
CDR3aa: CASSQDIAGEIPPQETQYF; CDR3nt: TGTGCCAGCAGCCAAGACATAGCGGGAGAAATACCCCCTCAAGAGACCCAGTACTTC; d_gene: TRBD2; j_gene: TRBJ2-5; abundance: few; v_gene: TRBV4-2
CDR3aa: CASSEGGLALETQYF; CDR3nt: TGTGCCAGCAGTGAAGGGGGACTAGCGTTAGAGACCCAGTACTTC; d_gene: TRBD2; j_gene: TRBJ2-5; abundance: many; v_gene: TRBV12-3/TRBV12-4
CDR3aa: CASSPSGGENNEQFF; CDR3nt: TGTGCCAGCAGTCCCAGCGGGGGGGAAAACAATGAGCAGTTCTTC; d_gene: TRBD2; j_gene: TRBJ2-1; abundance: few; v_gene: TRBV9
CDR3aa: CAWSGGQRGQETQYF; CDR3nt: TGTGCCTGGAGCGGAGGACAGAGGGGGCAAGAGACCCAGTACTTC; d_gene: NA; j_gene: TRBJ2-5; abundance: many; v_gene: TRBV30
CDR3aa: CAWSSPTGLYGYTF; CDR3nt: TGTGCCTGGAGTTCACCGACAGGACTGTATGGCTACACCTTC; d_gene: NA; j_gene: TRBJ1-2; abundance: many; v_gene: TRBV30
CDR3aa: CASSQDRPGVWTEAFF; CDR3nt: TGTGCCAGCAGCCAAGATAGGCCAGGGGTATGGACTGAAGCTTTCTTT; d_gene: NA; j_gene: TRBJ1-1; abundance: many; v_gene: TRBV3-1
CDR3aa: CASSHIGRYNSPLHF; CDR3nt: TGTGCCAGTAGCCACATCGGACGGTATAATTCACCCCTCCACTTT; d_gene: NA; j_gene: TRBJ1-6; abundance: NA; v_gene: TRBV19
CDR3aa: CATSRDTGTNSEQYF; CDR3nt: TGTGCCACCAGCAGGGATACCGGGACTAATAGCGAGCAGTACTTC; d_gene: TRBD2; j_gene: TRBJ2-7; abundance: NA; v_gene: TRBV15
CDR3aa: CAWSVTGSTEAFF; CDR3nt: TGTGCCTGGAGTGTAACTGGGTCCACTGAAGCTTTCTTT; d_gene: NA; j_gene: TRBJ1-1; abundance: many; v_gene: TRBV30
CDR3aa: CASSPPGQGNYEQYF; CDR3nt: TGTGCCAGCTCACCGCCGGGACAGGGGAACTACGAGCAGTACTTC; d_gene: TRBD1; j_gene: TRBJ2-7; abundance: NA; v_gene: TRBV18
CDR3aa: CSADRNTEAFF; CDR3nt: TGCAGCGCTGACAGAAACACTGAAGCTTTCTTT; d_gene: NA; j_gene: TRBJ1-1; abundance: NA; v_gene: TRBV29-1
CDR3aa: CASSSPTQGAEAFF; CDR3nt: TGTGCCAGCAGCTCTCCTACACAGGGGGCTGAAGCTTTCTTT; d_gene: TRBD1; j_gene: TRBJ1-1; abundance: NA; v_gene: TRBV7-3
CDR3aa: CASSLGPGTGQETQYF; CDR3nt: TGTGCCAGCAGCCTTGGCCCCGGGACAGGACAAGAGACCCAGTACTTC; d_gene: TRBD1; j_gene: TRBJ2-5; abundance: NA; v_gene: TRBV7-9
CDR3aa: CASGPGGLRETQYF; CDR3nt: TGTGCTAGTGGTCCCGGGGGGCTCAGAGAGACCCAGTACTTC; d_gene: NA; j_gene: TRBJ2-5; abundance: few; v_gene: TRBV12-5
CDR3aa: CASSLALPLIYEQYF; CDR3nt: TGTGCCAGCAGTTTAGCCCTTCCATTGATCTACGAGCAGTACTTC; d_gene: NA; j_gene: TRBJ2-7; abundance: once; v_gene: TRBV28
CDR3aa: CASSLNRNPLGGYTF; CDR3nt: TGCGCCAGCAGCTTGAACAGGAACCCACTAGGAGGCTACACCTTC; d_gene: NA; j_gene: TRBJ1-2; abundance: few; v_gene: TRBV5-1
CDR3aa: CATSDSGGPRIQYF; CDR3nt: TGTGCCACCAGTGATTCGGGTGGACCAAGGATCCAGTACTTC; d_gene: NA; j_gene: TRBJ2-5; abundance: NA; v_gene: TRBV24-1
CDR3aa: CASSFSSAYNEQFF; CDR3nt: TGTGCCAGCAGCTTCAGTAGCGCCTACAATGAGCAGTTCTTC; d_gene: NA; j_gene: TRBJ2-1; abundance: many; v_gene: TRBV7-3
CDR3aa: CASSYLDDRELFF; CDR3nt: TGTGCCAGCAGTTACCTCGATGACCGGGAACTGTTTTTT; d_gene: NA; j_gene: TRBJ1-4; abundance: many; v_gene: TRBV6-5
CDR3aa: CASSYQGAYEKLFF; CDR3nt: TGTGCCAGCAGTTACCAGGGGGCATATGAAAAACTGTTTTTT; d_gene: TRBD1; j_gene: TRBJ1-4; abundance: few; v_gene: TRBV28
CDR3aa: CASSVATGPSYEQYF; CDR3nt: TGTGCCAGCAGCGTAGCTACGGGCCCCTCCTACGAGCAGTACTTC; d_gene: NA; j_gene: TRBJ2-7; abundance: few; v_gene: TRBV9
CDR3aa: CASSGGIGVNNQPQHF; CDR3nt: TGTGCCAGCAGCGGGGGAATAGGGGTGAACAATCAGCCCCAGCATTTT; d_gene: NA; j_gene: TRBJ1-5; abundance: many; v_gene: TRBV6-1
CDR3aa: CASSIAGLANTQYF; CDR3nt: TGTGCCAGTAGTATAGCCGGACTCGCCAATACGCAGTATTTT; d_gene: NA; j_gene: TRBJ2-3; abundance: few; v_gene: TRBV19
CDR3aa: CASSREQGSGEKLFF; CDR3nt: TGTGCCAGCAGCCGCGAACAGGGGTCTGGTGAAAAACTGTTTTTT; d_gene: TRBD1; j_gene: TRBJ1-4; abundance: NA; v_gene: TRBV11-3
CDR3aa: CASSRRTGGNTEAFF; CDR3nt: TGTGCCAGCAGCCGGAGGACAGGCGGGAACACTGAAGCTTTCTTT; d_gene: TRBD1; j_gene: TRBJ1-1; abundance: few; v_gene: TRBV6-1
CDR3aa: CASRAGTLGGQPQHF; CDR3nt: TGTGCCAGCAGGGCCGGGACTCTGGGAGGACAGCCCCAGCATTTT; d_gene: NA; j_gene: TRBJ1-5; abundance: many; v_gene: TRBV12-3/TRBV12-4
CDR3aa: CASSEGVNQETQYF; CDR3nt: TGTGCCAGCAGCGAGGGGGTGAACCAAGAGACCCAGTACTTC; d_gene: NA; j_gene: TRBJ2-5; abundance: NA; v_gene: TRBV9
CDR3aa: CASSQALTSAGDNEQFF; CDR3nt: TGCGCCAGCAGCCAAGCCCTAACTAGCGCTGGAGACAATGAGCAGTTCTTC; d_gene: TRBD2; j_gene: TRBJ2-1; abundance: few; v_gene: TRBV4-1
CDR3aa: CSARESTEAFF; CDR3nt: TGCAGTGCTAGAGAATCGACTGAAGCTTTCTTT; d_gene: NA; j_gene: TRBJ1-1; abundance: NA; v_gene: TRBV20-1
CDR3aa: CASKRGMTGAGANYGYTF; CDR3nt: TGTGCCAGTAAGAGGGGTATGACAGGGGCTGGGGCTAACTATGGCTACACCTTC; d_gene: TRBD1; j_gene: TRBJ1-2; abundance: few; v_gene: TRBV19
CDR3aa: CASSSGLNTEAFF; CDR3nt: TGTGCCAGCAGTTCCGGACTGAACACTGAAGCTTTCTTT; d_gene: NA; j_gene: TRBJ1-1; abundance: many; v_gene: TRBV7-2
CDR3aa: CASKGIYNYGYTF; CDR3nt: TGTGCCAGCAAAGGGATATATAACTATGGCTACACCTTC; d_gene: NA; j_gene: TRBJ1-2; abundance: many; v_gene: TRBV3-1
CDR3aa: CASSSPGTDDGYTF; CDR3nt: TGTGCCAGCTCCTCCCCCGGGACCGACGATGGCTACACCTTC; d_gene: NA; j_gene: TRBJ1-2; abundance: many; v_gene: TRBV18
CDR3aa: CSVAGDPGTNVLTF; CDR3nt: TGCAGCGTTGCAGGGGACCCCGGGACCAACGTCCTGACTTTC; d_gene: NA; j_gene: TRBJ2-6; abundance: NA; v_gene: TRBV29-1
CDR3aa: CAISDPGQRNYGYTF; CDR3nt: TGTGCCATCAGTGACCCGGGACAGCGAAACTATGGCTACACCTTC; d_gene: TRBD1; j_gene: TRBJ1-2; abundance: many; v_gene: TRBV10-3
CDR3aa: CASSFSNIQYF; CDR3nt: TGTGCCAGCAGTTTCTCAAACATTCAGTACTTC; d_gene: NA; j_gene: TRBJ2-4; abundance: many; v_gene: TRBV27
CDR3aa: CASSLVGLARYNEQFF; CDR3nt: TGTGCCAGCAGCTTAGTCGGACTAGCGCGCTACAATGAGCAGTTCTTC; d_gene: TRBD2; j_gene: TRBJ2-1; abundance: many; v_gene: TRBV7-2
CDR3aa: CASSFAQAMGYEQYF; CDR3nt: TGTGCCAGCAGTTTTGCACAGGCGATGGGATACGAGCAGTACTTC; d_gene: NA; j_gene: TRBJ2-7; abundance: many; v_gene: TRBV27
CDR3aa: CASKDSPNSYEQYF; CDR3nt: TGTGCCAGTAAAGACTCGCCCAACTCCTACGAGCAGTACTTC; d_gene: NA; j_gene: TRBJ2-7; abundance: few; v_gene: TRBV19
CDR3aa: CSASAAGAGSYEQYF; CDR3nt: TGCAGTGCTAGTGCAGCGGGTGCTGGGTCCTACGAGCAGTACTTC; d_gene: NA; j_gene: TRBJ2-7; abundance: many; v_gene: TRBV20-1
CDR3aa: CASSVLAGHTQYF; CDR3nt: TGTGCCAGCAGTGTGCTAGCGGGCCATACGCAGTATTTT; d_gene: TRBD2; j_gene: TRBJ2-3; abundance: NA; v_gene: TRBV6-1